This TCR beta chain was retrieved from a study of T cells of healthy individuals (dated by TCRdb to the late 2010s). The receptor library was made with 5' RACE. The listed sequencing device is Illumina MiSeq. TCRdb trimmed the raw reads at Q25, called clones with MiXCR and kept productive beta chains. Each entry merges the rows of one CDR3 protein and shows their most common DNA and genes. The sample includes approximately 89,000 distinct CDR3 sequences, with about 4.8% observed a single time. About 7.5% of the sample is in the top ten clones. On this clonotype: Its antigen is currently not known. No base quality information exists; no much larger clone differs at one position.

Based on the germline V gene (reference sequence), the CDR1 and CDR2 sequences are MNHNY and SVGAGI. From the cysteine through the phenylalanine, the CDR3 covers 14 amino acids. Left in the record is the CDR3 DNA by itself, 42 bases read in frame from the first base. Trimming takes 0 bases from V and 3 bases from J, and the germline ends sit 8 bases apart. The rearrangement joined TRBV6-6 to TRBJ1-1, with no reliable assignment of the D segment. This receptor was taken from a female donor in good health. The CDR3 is CASSYSTRYTEAFF. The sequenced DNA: TGTGCCAGCAGTTACTCGACGAGGTACACTGAAGCTTTCTTT.